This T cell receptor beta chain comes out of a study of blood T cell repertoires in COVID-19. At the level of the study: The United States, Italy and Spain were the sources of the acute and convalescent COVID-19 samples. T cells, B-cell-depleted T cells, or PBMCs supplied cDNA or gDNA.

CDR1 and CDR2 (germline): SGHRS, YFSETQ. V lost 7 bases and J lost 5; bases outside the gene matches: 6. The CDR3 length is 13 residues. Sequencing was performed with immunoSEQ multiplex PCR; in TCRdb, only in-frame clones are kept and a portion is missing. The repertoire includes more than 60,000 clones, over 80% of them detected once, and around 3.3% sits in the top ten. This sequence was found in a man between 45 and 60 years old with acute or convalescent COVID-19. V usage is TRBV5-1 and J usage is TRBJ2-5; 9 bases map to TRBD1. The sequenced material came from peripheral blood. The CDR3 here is CASSQGARETQYF. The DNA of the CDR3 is TGCGCCAGCTCACAGGGGGCCCGGGAGACCCAGTACTTC.